Listed below are T cell receptor beta chains from one sample, sequenced in a study of blood T cell repertoires in COVID-19. Assay used: immunoSEQ multiplex PCR; TCRdb lists only in-frame clones, some missing. The sample comprises approximately 89,000 clones, about 80% of which are singletons, and roughly 21% rests with the top ten. The material sequenced was peripheral blood. These receptors were obtained from an elderly woman with acute or convalescent COVID-19. Both conserved end residues are part of each CDR3. D genes are given only for firm matches. The size field is filled for only some rows; it gives once, few, many or a size class.

D: .; size: .; V: TRBV27; J: TRBJ2-2; DNA: TGTGCCAGCAGTTTAAACTACGGCCCCGGGGAGCTGTTTTTT; CDR3: CASSLNYGPGELFF
D: TRBD1; size: once; V: TRBV11-3; J: TRBJ2-2; DNA: TGTGCCAGCAGCCAACACAGGGGAGCGTCCCAAACCGGGGAGCTGTTTTTT; CDR3: CASSQHRGASQTGELFF
D: .; size: .; V: TRBV7-9; J: TRBJ1-1; DNA: TGTGCCAGCAGCTTAGCTCCAGAGGTCGGGGGAGCTTTCTTT; CDR3: CASSLAPEVGGAFF
D: .; size: .; V: TRBV2; J: TRBJ1-1; DNA: TGTGCCAGCAGGGTGGGACATCGGCTTAACACTGAAGCTTTCTTT; CDR3: CASRVGHRLNTEAFF
D: TRBD2; size: .; V: TRBV2; J: TRBJ2-7; DNA: TGTGCCAGCAGTGAATCGTGGAGCGGGGCTACCTACGAGCAGTACTTC; CDR3: CASSESWSGATYEQYF
D: TRBD1; size: once; V: TRBV2; J: TRBJ1-5; DNA: TGTGCCAGCAGAGGACAGGGGAATATTCAGCCCCAGCATTTT; CDR3: CASRGQGNIQPQHF
D: .; size: .; V: TRBV2; J: TRBJ2-7; DNA: TGTGCCAGCTCGAAGGGGGGGACTACCAGCTCCTACGAGCAGTACTTC; CDR3: CASSKGGTTSSYEQYF
D: .; size: once; V: TRBV9; J: TRBJ2-1; DNA: TGTGCCAGCAGCGGGAGCTCCTACAATGAGCAGTTCTTC; CDR3: CASSGSSYNEQFF
D: TRBD1; size: .; V: TRBV7-9; J: TRBJ1-1; DNA: TGTGCCAGCAGCTCAGGACAGGGCATCGCTGAAGCTTTCTTT; CDR3: CASSSGQGIAEAFF
D: TRBD1; size: .; V: TRBV5-1; J: TRBJ2-1; DNA: TGCGCCAGCAGCTACCCCGAGGGACAGGGGAACAGTGAGCAGTTCTTC; CDR3: CASSYPEGQGNSEQFF
D: .; size: .; V: TRBV5-4; J: TRBJ2-3; DNA: TGTGCCAGCAGCCTTGGGCTTTCTAGCACAGATACGCAGTATTTT; CDR3: CASSLGLSSTDTQYF
D: .; size: .; V: TRBV6-6; J: TRBJ1-5; DNA: TGTGCCAGCAGTTACGGACAGTCAAATCAGCCCCAGCATTTT; CDR3: CASSYGQSNQPQHF
D: .; size: .; V: TRBV5-6; J: TRBJ1-3; DNA: TGTGCCAGCGGAGGGATTTCCTCTGGAAACACCATATATTTT; CDR3: CASGGISSGNTIYF
D: TRBD2; size: .; V: TRBV7-2; J: TRBJ2-5; DNA: TGTGCCAGCAGCTTCGGGACTAGCGGGGGGCGACAGACCCAGTACTTC; CDR3: CASSFGTSGGRQTQYF
D: TRBD1; size: .; V: TRBV28; J: TRBJ2-1; DNA: TGTGCCAGCAGTCTTCCGGACAGGAATGAGCAGTTCTTC; CDR3: CASSLPDRNEQFF
D: TRBD1; size: once; V: TRBV19; J: TRBJ2-3; DNA: TGTGCCAGCCAACAGGGGTCTGCAGATACGCAGTATTTT; CDR3: CASQQGSADTQYF
D: TRBD1; size: .; V: TRBV2; J: TRBJ1-2; DNA: TGTGCCAGCAGTGATTGGGACAGTCGGTACACCTTC; CDR3: CASSDWDSRYTF
D: TRBD2; size: .; V: TRBV15; J: TRBJ2-5; DNA: TGTGCCACCAGCCCACTAGCGAATCGGGAGACCCAGTACTTC; CDR3: CATSPLANRETQYF
D: TRBD1; size: .; V: TRBV7-9; J: TRBJ1-1; DNA: TGTGCCAGCAGCTTAATGGGACAGGGGGGGACTGAAGCTTTCTTT; CDR3: CASSLMGQGGTEAFF
D: .; size: once; V: TRBV7-9; J: TRBJ2-2; DNA: TGTGCCAGCAGCTTCGTTTCAGCGAACACCGGGGAGCTGTTTTTT; CDR3: CASSFVSANTGELFF
D: .; size: .; V: TRBV10-3; J: TRBJ1-2; DNA: TGTGCCATCAGTGATGATCCGCCACAGGCTGGCTATGGCTACACCTTC; CDR3: CAISDDPPQAGYGYTF
D: .; size: few; V: TRBV30; J: TRBJ2-6; DNA: TGTGCCTGGTACGGCTCTGGGGCCAACGTCCTGACTTTC; CDR3: CAWYGSGANVLTF
D: .; size: few; V: TRBV27; J: TRBJ2-1; DNA: TGTGCCAGCAGGGTAGGAGGGAATTACAATGAGCAGTTCTTC; CDR3: CASRVGGNYNEQFF
D: TRBD2; size: .; V: TRBV10-3; J: TRBJ2-3; DNA: TGTGCCATCATGGGCGGGAGAGGGGCAGATACGCAGTATTTT; CDR3: CAIMGGRGADTQYF
D: .; size: .; V: TRBV15; J: TRBJ2-6; DNA: TGTGCCACCAGCAGAGACCCGACAGGAGAGGACGTCCTGACTTTC; CDR3: CATSRDPTGEDVLTF
D: TRBD2; size: .; V: TRBV9; J: TRBJ2-2; DNA: TGTGCCAGCAGCGTGACTAGCGGACGGATCGGGGAGCTGTTTTTT; CDR3: CASSVTSGRIGELFF
D: .; size: .; V: TRBV7-2; J: TRBJ1-3; DNA: TGTGCCAGCAGCTCGGACACGAGAAACACCATATATTTT; CDR3: CASSSDTRNTIYF
D: TRBD1; size: .; V: TRBV19; J: TRBJ1-6; DNA: TGTGCCAGTAGTACGTTCGGACAGGGGCGGTCACCCCTCCACTTT; CDR3: CASSTFGQGRSPLHF
D: TRBD2; size: .; V: TRBV11-2; J: TRBJ2-1; DNA: TGTGCCAGCAAATTCACTAGCGGGTCCAATGAGCAGTTCTTC; CDR3: CASKFTSGSNEQFF
D: .; size: .; V: TRBV5-5; J: TRBJ2-1; DNA: TGTGCCAGCAGCTTGGGACCTTATGGGGGGAATGAGCAGTTCTTC; CDR3: CASSLGPYGGNEQFF
D: TRBD2; size: .; V: TRBV5-1; J: TRBJ2-7; DNA: TGCGCCAGCAGCGAATCCGGGACTACCTACGAGCAGTACTTC; CDR3: CASSESGTTYEQYF
D: .; size: .; V: TRBV2; J: TRBJ1-1; DNA: TGTGCCAGCAGTAGTCAGGGTGCTGACACTGAAGCTTTCTTT; CDR3: CASSSQGADTEAFF
D: TRBD1; size: .; V: TRBV11-2; J: TRBJ2-5; DNA: TGTGCCAGCAGCTTAGATCTTCAGGGGGCGAAGACCCAGTACTTC; CDR3: CASSLDLQGAKTQYF
D: .; size: .; V: TRBV6-2/TRBV6-3; J: TRBJ2-2; DNA: TGTGCCAGCAGTTACCAAGACAGGTTTTTCTCCACCGGGGAGCTGTTTTTT; CDR3: CASSYQDRFFSTGELFF
D: .; size: .; V: TRBV4-1; J: TRBJ2-1; DNA: TGCGCCAGCAGCCTTCCCCTCAGGAATGAGCAGTTCTTC; CDR3: CASSLPLRNEQFF
D: TRBD1; size: .; V: TRBV5-1; J: TRBJ2-1; DNA: TGCGCCAGCAGCTTGATGACAGGGGATAACAATGAGCAGTTCTTC; CDR3: CASSLMTGDNNEQFF
D: .; size: once; V: TRBV2; J: TRBJ1-1; DNA: TGTGCCAGCAGTGATTTGGCAGGGGCTGCTTTCTTT; CDR3: CASSDLAGAAFF
D: TRBD2; size: .; V: TRBV5-4; J: TRBJ2-5; DNA: TGTGCCAGCAGCTTGGCTGGGGAGGGGACCCAGTACTTC; CDR3: CASSLAGEGTQYF
D: .; size: few; V: TRBV19; J: TRBJ1-5; DNA: TGTGCCAGTAGTTCCCGAGGGTCTGGCAATCAGCCCCAGCATTTT; CDR3: CASSSRGSGNQPQHF
D: .; size: few; V: TRBV11-2; J: TRBJ2-2; DNA: TGTGCCAGCAGCCGCACCGGGGAGCTGTTTTTT; CDR3: CASSRTGELFF
D: TRBD2; size: once; V: TRBV5-1; J: TRBJ2-1; DNA: TGCGCCAGCAGCTTGGGCCCGGGACTAGCGGGGGGGCGTGAGCAGTTCTTC; CDR3: CASSLGPGLAGGREQFF
D: .; size: few; V: TRBV7-9; J: TRBJ2-3; DNA: TGTGCCAGCAGCTTAGTACGCGGAGTTGCAGATACGCAGTATTTT; CDR3: CASSLVRGVADTQYF
D: TRBD1; size: .; V: TRBV6-5; J: TRBJ2-7; DNA: TGTGCCAGCAGTTACGAAAGGGGGCTGACCGAGCAGTACTTC; CDR3: CASSYERGLTEQYF
D: TRBD2; size: .; V: TRBV20-1; J: TRBJ2-7; DNA: TGCAGTGCTAGTCGCCCAGCGGGAGCTAACTACGAGCAGTACTTC; CDR3: CSASRPAGANYEQYF
D: .; size: few; V: TRBV18; J: TRBJ2-3; DNA: TGTGCCAGCTCAAAAGAGGACACAGATACGCAGTATTTT; CDR3: CASSKEDTDTQYF